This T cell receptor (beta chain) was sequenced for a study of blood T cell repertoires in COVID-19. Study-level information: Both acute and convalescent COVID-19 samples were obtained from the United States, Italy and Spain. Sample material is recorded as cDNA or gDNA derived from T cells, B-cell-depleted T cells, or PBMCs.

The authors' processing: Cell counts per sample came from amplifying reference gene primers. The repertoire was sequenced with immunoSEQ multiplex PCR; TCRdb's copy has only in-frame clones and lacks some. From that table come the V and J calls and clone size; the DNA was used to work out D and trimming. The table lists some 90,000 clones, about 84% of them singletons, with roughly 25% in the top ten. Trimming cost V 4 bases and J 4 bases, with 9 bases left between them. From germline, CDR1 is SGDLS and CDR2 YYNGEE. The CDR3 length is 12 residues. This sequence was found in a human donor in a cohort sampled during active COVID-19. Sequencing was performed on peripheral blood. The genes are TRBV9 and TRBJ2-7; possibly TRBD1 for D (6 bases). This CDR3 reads CASSQRGYEQYF. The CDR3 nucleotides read TGTGCCAGCAGCCAGAGGGGGTACGAGCAGTACTTC.